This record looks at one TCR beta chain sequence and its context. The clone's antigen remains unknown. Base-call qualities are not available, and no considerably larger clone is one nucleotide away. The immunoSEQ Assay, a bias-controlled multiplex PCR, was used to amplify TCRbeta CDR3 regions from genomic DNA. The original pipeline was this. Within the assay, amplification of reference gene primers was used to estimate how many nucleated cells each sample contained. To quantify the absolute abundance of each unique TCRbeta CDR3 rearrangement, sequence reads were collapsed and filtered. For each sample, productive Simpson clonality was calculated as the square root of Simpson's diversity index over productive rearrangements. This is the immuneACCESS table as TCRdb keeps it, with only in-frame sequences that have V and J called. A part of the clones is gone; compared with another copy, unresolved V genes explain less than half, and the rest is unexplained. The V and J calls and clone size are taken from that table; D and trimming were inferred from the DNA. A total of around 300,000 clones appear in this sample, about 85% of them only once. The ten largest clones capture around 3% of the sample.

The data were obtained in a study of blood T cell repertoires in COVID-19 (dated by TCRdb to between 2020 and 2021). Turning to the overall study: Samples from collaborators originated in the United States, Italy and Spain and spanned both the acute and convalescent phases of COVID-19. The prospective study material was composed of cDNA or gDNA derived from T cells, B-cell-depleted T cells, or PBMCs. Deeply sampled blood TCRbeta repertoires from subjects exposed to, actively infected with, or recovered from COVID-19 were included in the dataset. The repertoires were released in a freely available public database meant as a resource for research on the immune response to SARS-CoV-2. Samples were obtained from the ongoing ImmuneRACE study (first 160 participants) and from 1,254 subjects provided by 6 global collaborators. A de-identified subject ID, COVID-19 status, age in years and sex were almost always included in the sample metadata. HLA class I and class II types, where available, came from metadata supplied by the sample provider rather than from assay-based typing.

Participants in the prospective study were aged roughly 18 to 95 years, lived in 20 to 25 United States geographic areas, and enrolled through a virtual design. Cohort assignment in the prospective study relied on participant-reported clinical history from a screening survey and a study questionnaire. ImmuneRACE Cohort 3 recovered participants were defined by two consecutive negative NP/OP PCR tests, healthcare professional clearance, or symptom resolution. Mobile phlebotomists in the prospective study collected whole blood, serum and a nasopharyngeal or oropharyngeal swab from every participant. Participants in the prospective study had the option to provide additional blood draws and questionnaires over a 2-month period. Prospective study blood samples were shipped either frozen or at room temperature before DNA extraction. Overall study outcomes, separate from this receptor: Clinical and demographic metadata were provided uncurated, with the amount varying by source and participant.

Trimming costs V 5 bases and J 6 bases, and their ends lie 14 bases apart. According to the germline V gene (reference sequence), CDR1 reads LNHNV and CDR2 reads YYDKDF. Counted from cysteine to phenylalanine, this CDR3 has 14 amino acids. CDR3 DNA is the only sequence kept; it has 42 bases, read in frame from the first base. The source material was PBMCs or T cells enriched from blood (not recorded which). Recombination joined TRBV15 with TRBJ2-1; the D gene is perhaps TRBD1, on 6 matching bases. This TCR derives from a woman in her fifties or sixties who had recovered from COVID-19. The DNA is TGTGCCACCAGCCCTTTTGGGGGCAGCAATGAGCAGTTCTTC. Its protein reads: CATSPFGGSNEQFF.